The T cell receptor beta chain under discussion was sequenced for a study of early T cells in non-severe SARS-CoV-2 infection. Overall study: Unsorted whole blood bulk RNA was sequenced, with unpaired chains.

Turning to this clonotype: What it recognizes is unknown.

cDNA molecules, individually, were tagged with unique molecular identifiers. TCRdb reanalysed the 5' RACE reads using MiXCR and keeps one entry per CDR3 protein. This table has 60,000 or so distinct CDR3 sequences, around an eighth appearing once. Notes on the study in general: Matching with VDJdb favored anti-spike CD8 responses (missing private and CD4 specificities).

The CDR3 extends over 15 amino acids. The V and J ends lost 0 bases and 3 bases respectively, with 10 bases between them. Germline CDR1 reads LNHNV; CDR2 reads YYDKDF (reference sequence). The chain couples TRBV15 to TRBJ2-3, with no clear D. The TCR originated in an adult who was a healthcare worker with PCR-confirmed SARS-CoV-2 infection or an uninfected control (not recorded which). What was sequenced was whole blood. CDR3 sequence: CATSRDGMGTDTQYF. The CDR3 DNA sequence: TGTGCCACCAGCAGAGATGGGATGGGAACAGATACGCAGTATTTT.